This is a list of T cell receptor beta chains from one sample in a study of T cell responses to AZD1222 COVID-19 vaccine. Sequencing was performed with immunoSEQ multiplex PCR; in TCRdb, only in-frame clones are kept and a portion is missing. The sample holds over 100,000 clones; 85% to 90% are singletons and the top ten take 3.1%. This material consisted of peripheral blood, taken on day 0 of AZD1222 vaccination. The receptors were sampled from an adult in good health. Both conserved end residues are part of each CDR3. A D gene is named only where the DNA matches it firmly. The size field is filled for only some rows; it gives once, few, many or a size class.

d_call: -
j_call: TRBJ1-4
clone_size: -
v_call: TRBV7-8
cdr3_aa: CASSPRPKEKLFF
cdr3_nt: TGTGCCAGCAGCCCGAGACCGAAGGAAAAACTGTTTTTT

d_call: TRBD1
j_call: TRBJ2-3
clone_size: -
v_call: TRBV28
cdr3_aa: CASSSDRRTDTQYF
cdr3_nt: TGTGCCAGCAGCTCGGACAGGAGGACAGATACGCAGTATTTT

d_call: TRBD1
j_call: TRBJ2-5
clone_size: -
v_call: TRBV19
cdr3_aa: CASASGTGETQYF
cdr3_nt: TGTGCCAGTGCCTCCGGGACAGGGGAGACCCAGTACTTC

d_call: -
j_call: TRBJ2-3
clone_size: -
v_call: TRBV5-1
cdr3_aa: CASSGSGAITDTQYF
cdr3_nt: TGCGCCAGCAGCGGGTCGGGGGCGATCACAGATACGCAGTATTTT

d_call: TRBD1
j_call: TRBJ2-5
clone_size: -
v_call: TRBV7-6
cdr3_aa: CASSENRGRTETQYF
cdr3_nt: TGTGCCAGCAGCGAAAACAGGGGGCGCACAGAGACCCAGTACTTC

d_call: TRBD2
j_call: TRBJ2-5
clone_size: -
v_call: TRBV13
cdr3_aa: CASSLLAGDETQYF
cdr3_nt: TGTGCCAGCAGCTTACTAGCGGGAGACGAGACCCAGTACTTC

d_call: -
j_call: TRBJ1-1
clone_size: -
v_call: TRBV4-2
cdr3_aa: CASSLPGGGVAFF
cdr3_nt: TGTGCCAGCAGCCTCCCGGGGGGGGGCGTGGCTTTCTTT

d_call: -
j_call: TRBJ2-5
clone_size: -
v_call: TRBV27
cdr3_aa: CASSLSRVETQYF
cdr3_nt: TGTGCCAGCAGTTTATCGCGGGTAGAGACCCAGTACTTC

d_call: -
j_call: TRBJ2-1
clone_size: -
v_call: TRBV5-4
cdr3_aa: CVADRGSGNEQFF
cdr3_nt: TGCGTAGCCGATCGGGGTAGCGGCAATGAGCAGTTCTTC

d_call: -
j_call: TRBJ1-4
clone_size: -
v_call: TRBV28
cdr3_aa: CASSFPNRPEKLFF
cdr3_nt: TGTGCCAGCAGTTTTCCGAACAGACCTGAAAAACTGTTTTTT

d_call: TRBD1
j_call: TRBJ1-2
clone_size: -
v_call: TRBV7-2
cdr3_aa: CASSSPGQGNYGYTF
cdr3_nt: TGTGCCAGCAGCTCACCGGGACAGGGGAACTATGGCTACACCTTC

d_call: -
j_call: TRBJ1-6
clone_size: once
v_call: TRBV30
cdr3_aa: CAWSTVRNSPLHF
cdr3_nt: TGTGCCTGGAGTACCGTCCGTAATTCACCCCTCCACTTT